This entry is about one T cell receptor (beta chain). The data were taken from a study of T cell changes during pregnancy in multiple sclerosis. CDR3 length: 13 amino acids. TCRdb's copy holds only in-frame clones and misses some; the assay was immunoSEQ multiplex PCR. The repertoire includes 40,000 to 45,000 clones, roughly 85% of them detected once, and under 0.95% sits in the top ten. The sample here was CD4+ T cells from peripheral blood mononuclear cells, taken after pregnancy. This sequence joins TRBV21-1 and TRBJ2-6; the table names TRBD2, a call not compared with the DNA. TRBV21-1 counts as a pseudogene. This TCR came from a female donor with multiple sclerosis, enrolled in a pregnancy study. The CDR3 region is CASAASGANVLTF. DNA for the CDR3: TGTGCCAGCGCGGCCTCTGGGGCCAACGTCCTGACTTTC.